The 24 T cell receptor beta chains listed next were all sequenced from one sample in a study of long-term antiretroviral therapy in people with HIV. Survey level was the resolution at which the v3.0 immunoSEQ assay ran. The table came from immunoSEQ multiplex PCR; TCRdb's copy has only in-frame clones and leaves some out. The sample yields over 20,000 clones, 70% to 90% seen once. The sequenced sample was unsorted PBMCs, obtained 0.6 years after starting antiretroviral therapy. The receptors here all came from a man between 60 and 75 years old with HIV.

The chain has TRBV9 and TRBJ2-7; D is possibly TRBD1 (6 bases). CDR3 length: 16 residues. V lost 1 base and J lost 2, with 16 bases in between. Germline-derived CDR1 and CDR2 are SGDLS and YYNGEE. In nucleotides, the CDR3 is TGTGCCAGCAGCGTACTCTCAGGGGACGTCCCCTACGAGCAGTACTTC. It translates to CASSVLSGDVPYEQYF.

J is TRBJ2-2 and V is TRBV5-6; 10 positions match TRBD2. The germline gives CDR1 SGHDT, CDR2 YYEEEE. The CDR3 extends over 17 amino acids. V shed 0 bases, J shed 5 bases, and the junction held 7 bases outside the gene matches. The CDR3 DNA is TGTGCCAGCAGCTTGGTACTAGCGGGGCTTCTTACCGGGGAGCTGTTTTTT. The encoded protein is CASSLVLAGLLTGELFF. The variable domain in full, completed from reference TRBV5-6 and TRBJ2-2, reads DAGVTQSPTHLIKTRGQQVTLRCSPKSGHDTVSWYQQALGQGPQFIFQYYEEEERQRGNFPDRFSGHQFPNYSSELNVNALLLGDSALYLCASSLVLAGLLTGELFFGEGSRLTVL.

J is TRBJ2-3 and V is TRBV10-1, with 12 bases identical to TRBD2. With 5 bases clipped from V and 5 bases from J, the junction kept 8 bases outside the gene matches. The length of the CDR3 is 16 residues. Looked up from germline, CDR1 is WNHNN and CDR2 is SYGVQD (reference sequence). The CDR3 loop is CASSRGPSGGEDTQYF. The CDR3 DNA sequence: TGCGCCAGCAGTCGGGGGCCTAGCGGGGGGGAAGATACGCAGTATTTT.

This clone has only one observation. This sequence joins TRBV2 and TRBJ1-2; D is perhaps TRBD1 (5 bases). In germline, CDR1 is SNHLY, CDR2 FYNNEI. Trimming took off 7 bases at V and 8 bases at J, with 17 bases between the two ends. The CDR3 contains 13 residues. The chain's CDR3 is CASTEWGGVGYTF. The CDR3 DNA reads as TGTGCCAGCACCGAATGGGGGGGTGTAGGCTACACCTTC.

The J gene is TRBJ2-7, the V gene TRBV28, with D unresolved. The V end lost 3 bases, the J end lost 3 bases, and 6 bases lay between the germline ends. Germline CDR1 reads MDHEN; CDR2 reads SYDVKM. The CDR3 is 12 amino acids. The CDR3 nucleotides read TGTGCCAGCAGTTTCCAGAACTACGAGCAGTACTTC. Amino acids: CASSFQNYEQYF.

This clone was counted a single time. The chain joins TRBV20-1 to TRBJ2-7; 8 bases are shared with TRBD2. This CDR3 spans 11 amino acids. V lost 3 bases and J lost 10; bases outside the gene matches: 5. Germline CDR1 is DFQATT and CDR2 is SNEGSKA (reference sequence). The CDR3 DNA is TGCAGTGCTAGCGGGAGGGCCGGTCAGTACTTC. This codes for CSASGRAGQYF.

CDR3 in amino acids: CASSIGQGGAQYF. In nucleotides, the CDR3 is TGTGCCAGTAGTATAGGGCAGGGTGGCGCGCAGTACTTC. The chain links TRBV19 to TRBJ2-4; D is possibly TRBD1 (5 bases). Trimming took off 1 base at V and 13 bases at J, with 14 bases between the two ends. The CDR3 is 13 residues long. Looked up from germline, CDR1 is LNHDA and CDR2 is SQIVND (reference sequence).

The V call is TRBV5-1, the J call TRBJ1-2; 11 bases agree with TRBD1. The CDR3 is made up of 18 amino acids. With V trimmed by 3 bases and J by 3 bases, 13 bases remained unmatched. Per germline, CDR1 SGHRS and CDR2 YFSETQ. CDR3 sequence reads: CASSSTGTGGFRDYGYTF. CDR3 bases: TGCGCCAGCAGCTCCACCGGGACAGGGGGGTTTCGTGACTATGGCTACACCTTC. The whole variable domain, remainder taken from reference TRBV5-1 and TRBJ1-2, is KAGVTQTPRYLIKTRGQQVTLSCSPISGHRSVSWYQQTPGQGLQFLFEYFSETQRNKGNFPGRFSGRQFSNSRSEMNVSTLELGDSALYLCASSSTGTGGFRDYGYTFGSGTRLTVV.

V is TRBV6-8 and J is TRBJ2-5, with D possibly being TRBD2 (5 bases). CDR1 is MNHGY, CDR2 SAAAGT, per germline. The CDR3 runs to 15 residues. Trimming removed 2 bases at V and 4 bases at J, with 14 bases between. The DNA for the CDR3 is TGTGCCAGCAGTTACAAAAGAGACCGGGGAGAGACCCAGTACTTC. Translation gives CASSYKRDRGETQYF.

The genes are TRBV6-5 and TRBJ2-2; 7 bases align to TRBD1. The CDR3 is 13 amino acids. With V trimmed by 10 bases and J by 4 bases, 6 bases remained unmatched. In germline, CDR1 is MNHEY, CDR2 SVGAGI. Here the CDR3 reads CATTGQLTGELFF. The CDR3, as DNA: TGTGCCACCACGGGACAGCTCACCGGGGAGCTGTTTTTT.

This clone has a handful of counts. V usage is TRBV6-1 and J usage is TRBJ1-5; 7 bases are a match to TRBD1. CDR3 length: 15 residues. Per germline, CDR1 MNHNS and CDR2 SASEGT. The trim removed 5 bases at V and 5 bases at J, leaving 9 bases unmatched. In DNA form, the CDR3 reads TGTGCCAGCAGTATTGACAGGGCGGCAGATCAGCCCCAGCATTTT. Its protein is CASSIDRAADQPQHF.

The chain carries TRBV5-1 and TRBJ1-5; 7 bases match TRBD1. Germline assignment: CDR1 SGHRS and CDR2 YFSETQ. Trimming at V came to 4 bases and at J to 4 bases, leaving 8 bases not matched to a gene. This CDR3 is built from 15 residues. The CDR3 is CASSEGTVGNQPQHF. For the CDR3, the DNA is TGCGCCAGCAGCGAAGGGACAGTCGGTAATCAGCCCCAGCATTTT.

V gene TRBV7-3 combines with J gene TRBJ2-7; D may correspond to TRBD1 or TRBD2 (5 bases each). Germline values: CDR1 SGHTA, CDR2 FQGTGA. CDR3 length: 13 residues. V shed 3 bases and J shed 12 bases, with 18 bases lying between them. CDR3 sequence: CASSLGRETSPYF. The CDR3 bases are TGTGCCAGCAGCTTGGGACGGGAAACCTCTCCGTACTTC.

This chain connects TRBV7-9 to TRBJ2-1, with D tentatively TRBD1 (6 bases). This CDR3 has 17 amino acids. Germline-derived CDR1 and CDR2 are SEHNR and FQNEAQ (reference sequence). V was shortened by 4 bases and J by 1 base, with 17 bases between the two germline ends. CDR3 in amino acids: CASSSPADSRSYNEQFF. The CDR3 DNA sequence: TGTGCCAGCAGCTCCCCCGCGGACAGCCGTTCCTACAATGAGCAGTTCTTC.

The rearrangement links TRBV4-2 to TRBJ2-7; D unresolved. Germline V gene lookup returns CDR1 LGHNA and CDR2 YNFKEQ. V was trimmed by 0 bases and J by 4 bases, leaving 13 bases between them. This CDR3 spans 15 amino acids. CDR3 nucleotide sequence: TGTGCCAGCAGCCAAGATCGTGGCAGTTCTTACGAGCAGTACTTC. It codes for CASSQDRGSSYEQYF.

This chain connects TRBV11-1 to TRBJ2-2; a weak D match, TRBD1 (6 bases). V dropped 1 base and J dropped 2 bases, with 20 bases sitting between them. CDR3 length equals 19 residues. The germline V gene encodes CDR1 SGHAT and CDR2 FQDESV (reference sequence). The CDR3 nucleotides are TGTGCCAGCAGCTTAGTATCGTCAGGGGCTCATCTAAACACCGGGGAGCTGTTTTTT. Translation: CASSLVSSGAHLNTGELFF.

V and J are TRBV7-8 and TRBJ2-2, with D perhaps TRBD2 (6 bases). The V and J ends lost 3 bases and 5 bases respectively, with 16 bases between them. The CDR3 totals 16 residues. Germline V CDR1 and CDR2: SGHVS, FQNEAQ. CDR3 protein: CASSFSRDWGTGELFF. Written as DNA, the CDR3 is TGTGCCAGCAGCTTTTCCCGGGACTGGGGGACCGGGGAGCTGTTTTTT.

A note on this clone: At one end, the junction sequence differs from germline, possibly due to a read error. This chain links TRBV10-2 with TRBJ1-1, with TRBD1 identical over 8 bases. This CDR3 is built from 15 residues. Germline values: CDR1 WSHSY, CDR2 SAAADI. The CDR3 DNA sequence: TGCGCCAGCAGCTCACCTAGGACAGGGAACACTGAAGCTTCCTTT. It encodes CASSSPRTGNTEASF.

The chain links TRBV4-3 to TRBJ2-7, with 10 bases fitting TRBD2. Unmatched junction bases numbered 6, after V lost 1 base and J lost 3 bases. The CDR3 totals 16 residues. The germline CDR1 and CDR2 sequences are LGHNA and YSLEER. Written as DNA, the CDR3 is TGCGCCAGCAGCCAAGGGATAGCGGGGGGACTCTACGAGCAGTACTTC. Translating gives CASSQGIAGGLYEQYF.

The chain links TRBV9 to TRBJ1-1; D is unclear. The CDR3 spans 14 residues. Trimming took 0 bases from V and 1 from J, leaving 7 bases between them. Germline CDR1 reads SGDLS; CDR2 reads YYNGEE. As DNA, the CDR3 is TGTGCCAGCAGCGTAGGAAGCAAGAACACTGAAGCTTTCTTT. It yields the protein CASSVGSKNTEAFF.

This chain links TRBV6-1 with TRBJ2-1, with 9 bases fitting TRBD2. CDR1 is MNHNS, CDR2 SASEGT, per germline. Losses at the gene ends were 9 bases for V and 8 bases for J; bases not matched to a gene: 11. CDR3 length: 14 amino acids. The CDR3 DNA reads TGTGCCAGTAGTCCGCGGGAGGGCCGAGATGAGCAGTTCTTC. Encoded protein: CASSPREGRDEQFF.

V and J are TRBV11-2 and TRBJ2-1, with D unresolved. V shed 5 bases and J shed 0 bases, with 8 bases lying between them. CDR1 and CDR2 from the germline V gene are SGHAT and FQNNGV. The CDR3 runs 14 residues. The CDR3 DNA reads TGTGCCAGCAGCCGCGACCCCTCCTACAATGAGCAGTTCTTC. This codes for CASSRDPSYNEQFF.

This clone was counted a single time. The chain links TRBV30 to TRBJ2-1; no reliable D call. This CDR3 contains 14 residues. The V gene lost 3 bases and the J gene lost 9 bases, with 18 bases spanning the gap. Germline V gene sequence: CDR1 GTSNPN, CDR2 SVGIG (reference sequence). The CDR3 sequence is CAWSVGLSVGEQFF. The CDR3 region has the DNA TGTGCCTGGAGCGTCGGGCTGTCCGTCGGTGAGCAGTTCTTC.

Judged by abundance, this clone is medium-sized. The chain recombines TRBV9 with TRBJ2-7; 7 bases are shared with TRBD1. The germline CDR1 and CDR2 sequences are SGDLS and YYNGEE. The length of the CDR3 is 13 residues. V dropped 4 bases and J dropped 2; count of bases not matched to a gene: 3. The DNA of the CDR3 is TGTGCCAGCAGCCACGGGACAGCCTACGAGCAGTACTTC. It is translated as CASSHGTAYEQYF. The full variable domain, rest sourced from reference TRBV9 and TRBJ2-7, is DSGVTQTPKHLITATGQRVTLRCSPRSGDLSVYWYQQSLDQGLQFLIQYYNGEERAKGNILERFSAQQFPDLHSELNLSSLELGDSALYFCASSHGTAYEQYFGPGTRLTVT.